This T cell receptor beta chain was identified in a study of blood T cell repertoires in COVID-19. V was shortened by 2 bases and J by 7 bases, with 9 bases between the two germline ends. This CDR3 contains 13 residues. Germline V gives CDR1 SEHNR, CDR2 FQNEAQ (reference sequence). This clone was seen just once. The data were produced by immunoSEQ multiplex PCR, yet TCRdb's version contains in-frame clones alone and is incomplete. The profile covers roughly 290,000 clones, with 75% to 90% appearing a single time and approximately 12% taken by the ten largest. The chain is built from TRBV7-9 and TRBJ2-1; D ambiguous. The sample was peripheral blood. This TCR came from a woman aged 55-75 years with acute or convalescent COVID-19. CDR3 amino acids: CASSLSEKNEQFF. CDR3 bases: TGTGCCAGCAGCTTATCCGAGAAGAATGAGCAGTTCTTC.